Reported below is one T cell receptor (beta chain). This specimen comes from a study of T cell changes during pregnancy in multiple sclerosis. Method: immunoSEQ multiplex PCR; TCRdb's copy keeps in-frame clones and lacks some. The table has over 65,000 clones, about nine tenths seen once; the top ten hold approximately 2.4%. The sample was peripheral blood, taken in the first trimester of pregnancy. This sequence originates from a female donor with multiple sclerosis, enrolled in a pregnancy study.

DNA for the CDR3: TGCGCCAGCAGCCAAGACACTAATTCCTATGGCTACACCTTC. This gives the protein CASSQDTNSYGYTF. V gene TRBV4-3 combines with J gene TRBJ1-2; D is unresolved. V lost 0 bases, J lost 4 bases, and 9 bases lay in between. CDR1 is LGHNA and CDR2 is YSLEER in the germline V gene. The CDR3 has 14 amino acids.